The rows below give T cell receptor beta chains drawn from one sample of a study of beta chain features in type 1 diabetes. TCRdb's table, derived via immunoSEQ multiplex PCR, lists solely in-frame clones and lacks some. The repertoire holds 200,000 to 300,000 clones, with roughly 13% as singletons. The specimen sequenced was naive CD4+ T cells from blood. These receptors were taken from a middle-aged woman in good health. Both conserved end residues are part of each CDR3. A D gene is named only where the DNA matches it firmly.

d_call	v_call	cdr3_aa
-	TRBV2	CASARADTSNYGYTF
TRBD2	TRBV6-1	CASGERGGQETQYF
TRBD1	TRBV4-1	CASSQEGTGRSTEAFF
-	TRBV18	CASSLRTVGETQYF
TRBD1	TRBV7-9	CASSLVGQAQETQYF
TRBD1	TRBV19	CASSLRTGRDEQYF
TRBD1	TRBV2	CASTRQGEWNTEAFF
-	TRBV10-1	CASSRSGFTGELFF
TRBD2	TRBV7-2	CASTQEGRGRYEQYF
TRBD1	TRBV23-1	CASSHRPRTGHKETQYF
-	TRBV5-1	CASSLVVAGQKRAF
TRBD2	TRBV9	CASSVEVAGPLAEQYF
TRBD1	TRBV10-3	CASRTGEAFF
TRBD1	TRBV7-2	CASSLQGAYGYTF